This T cell receptor beta chain was retrieved from a study of beta chain features in type 1 diabetes. General observations from the study: Within the patient group, naive, central memory and Treg TCRB repertoires appeared more similar to each other than within healthy donors.

The CDR3 totals 15 residues. Details on this clone: Its antigen is not known.

All of the isolated RNA was reverse transcribed, so expressed TCRB transcripts were sequenced. The average read count of naive, central memory and regulatory T cell samples was some 3.8 million. Profiled with immunoSEQ multiplex PCR; TCRdb holds only in-frame clones, not every one. The repertoire holds 900,000 or so clones, about a sixth seen once, with 0.02% to 0.025% in the top ten. CD4+ naive, central memory, regulatory and stem cell-like memory subsets were isolated by sorting on CD45RO/CCR7/CD25/CD127/CD95/CD27. Source material: naive CD4+ T cells from blood. The gene calls are TRBV21-1 and TRBJ2-5; TRBD2 is the table's D call and was not checked against the DNA. TRBV21-1 is deemed a pseudogene. The clonotype comes from a woman aged 18-29 years in good health. CDR3 region: CASKRPTSETETQYF. As DNA, the CDR3 is TGTGCCAGTAAGAGGCCGACTAGCGAGACAGAGACCCAGTACTTC.